This T cell receptor (beta chain) was sequenced in a study of blood T cells in healthy people across ages. Sample-barcoded 5' priming and a J-beta primer mix drove a second PCR of 7 to 11 cycles. TCRdb re-called the 5' RACE reads with MiXCR, one entry per CDR3 protein. The sample lists fewer than 2,000,000 distinct CDR3 sequences; roughly two fifths were seen once. Sequences were obtained from blood. The clonotype was recovered from a human donor in good health.

CDR3 in amino acids: CASSRAPGLGTGELFF. The DNA of the CDR3 is TGTGCCAGCAGCCGAGCGCCAGGGCTGGGGACCGGGGAGCTGTTTTTT. The chain joins TRBV6-5 to TRBJ2-2; TRBD1 might be the D (5 bases). The CDR3 covers 16 residues. Germline V CDR1 and CDR2: MNHEY, SVGAGI. The ends were cut back, 6 bases at V and 5 bases at J, with 19 bases in the middle.